This T cell receptor beta chain appears in the sequencing data of a study of patients and donors after allogeneic stem cell transplantation. The CDR3 has 14 residues. V gave up 5 bases and J gave up 1 base, with 13 bases separating them. The germline V gene encodes CDR1 DFQATT and CDR2 SNEGSKA (reference sequence). TCRdb re-called the RT-PCR reads with MiXCR, one entry per CDR3 protein. The data show 160,000 or so distinct CDR3 sequences, about 24% seen once. The sample holds a few counts of this clonotype. The J gene is TRBJ2-3, the V gene TRBV20-1; either TRBD1 or TRBD2 may fit D (5 bases each). Sequencing was carried out using blood, either unsorted or a sorted T cell fraction (not recorded which). This sequence was found in a human donor who was either an allogeneic HSCT recipient or a stem cell or donor lymphocyte infusion donor (not recorded which). It is not recorded whose cells these are; they may come from a transplant donor. The CDR3 sequence: CSAGSGGRTDTQYF. CDR3 DNA sequence: TGCAGTGCTGGGAGTGGGGGACGCACAGATACGCAGTATTTT.